This T cell receptor (beta chain) is from a study of T cell clonality in common variable immunodeficiency. General study points: Shared TCRbeta clones were fewer between CVID subjects than controls. Repertoire-complication correlations in CVID were limited by patient heterogeneity.

Produced via immunoSEQ multiplex PCR; TCRdb's table is partial and in-frame only. The sample yields around 55,000 clones, without any singletons. This clone was found many times. Its matching antigen is unknown. The read is 3 residues too short to cover the CDR3 end, so that end is filled in from the germline J gene. V dropped 5 bases and J dropped 7; count of bases not matched to a gene: 7. Germline CDR1 reads LNHDA; CDR2 reads SQIVND (reference sequence). The CDR3 is 15 residues long. The source is a person between 18 and 75 years old in good health. What was sequenced was peripheral blood mononuclear cells. The chain employs TRBV19 and TRBJ2-1; TRBD2 aligns across 11 bases. CDR3: CASSLAGGLLNEQFF. The CDR3 bases that were read are TGTGCCAGTAGTTTAGCGGGGGGGCTCTTAAATGAG.